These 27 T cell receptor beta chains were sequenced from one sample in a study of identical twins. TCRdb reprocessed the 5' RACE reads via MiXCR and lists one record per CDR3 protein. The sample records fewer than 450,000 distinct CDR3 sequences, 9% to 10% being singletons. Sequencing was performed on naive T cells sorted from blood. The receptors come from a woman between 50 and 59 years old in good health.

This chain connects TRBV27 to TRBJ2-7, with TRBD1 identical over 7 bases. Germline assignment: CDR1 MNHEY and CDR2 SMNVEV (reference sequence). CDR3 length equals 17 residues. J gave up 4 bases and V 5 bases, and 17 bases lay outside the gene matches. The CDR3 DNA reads TGTGCCAGCAGTCCACTACCAGGGGCCGGGACAGCTTACGAGCAGTACTTC. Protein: CASSPLPGAGTAYEQYF.

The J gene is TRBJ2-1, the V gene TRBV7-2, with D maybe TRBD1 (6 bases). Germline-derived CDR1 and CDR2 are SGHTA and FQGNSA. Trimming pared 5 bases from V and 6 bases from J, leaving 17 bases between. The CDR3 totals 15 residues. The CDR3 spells CASSRDGTSTNEQFF. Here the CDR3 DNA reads TGTGCCAGCAGCAGAGACGGGACAAGTACCAATGAGCAGTTCTTC.

The CDR3 nucleotides are TGTGCCAGCAGTTACCTGACTGACTACAATGAGCAGTTCTTC. It yields the protein CASSYLTDYNEQFF. The chain carries TRBV6-6 and TRBJ2-1; D unclear. The CDR3 runs to 14 residues. Germline CDR1 MNHNY, CDR2 SVGAGI (reference sequence). V was pared by 2 bases and J by 3 bases, with 8 bases between.

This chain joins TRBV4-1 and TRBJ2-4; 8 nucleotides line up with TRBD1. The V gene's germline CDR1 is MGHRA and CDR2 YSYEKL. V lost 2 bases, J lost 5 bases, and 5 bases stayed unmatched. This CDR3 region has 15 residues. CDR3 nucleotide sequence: TGCGCCAGCAGCCAACCGGGGACAGGCCAAAACATTCAGTACTTC. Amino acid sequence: CASSQPGTGQNIQYF.

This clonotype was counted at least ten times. CDR3 coding DNA: TGTGCCAGCAGCTACGGGGGGACACCTGAAGCTTTCTTT. Protein product: CASSYGGTPEAFF. The gene calls are TRBV5-6 and TRBJ1-1, with a tentative D call TRBD1 (6 bases). This CDR3 region has 13 residues. Trimming stripped 3 bases from V and 6 bases from J, with 12 bases between. CDR1 and CDR2 (germline): SGHDT, YYEEEE.

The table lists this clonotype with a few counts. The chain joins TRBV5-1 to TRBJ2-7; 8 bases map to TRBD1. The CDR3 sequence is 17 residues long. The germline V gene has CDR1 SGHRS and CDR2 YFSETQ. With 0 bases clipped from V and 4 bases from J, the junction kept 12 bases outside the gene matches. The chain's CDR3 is CASSLATGGQGLYEQYF. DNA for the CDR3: TGCGCCAGCAGCTTGGCGACCGGCGGACAGGGATTGTACGAGCAGTACTTC.

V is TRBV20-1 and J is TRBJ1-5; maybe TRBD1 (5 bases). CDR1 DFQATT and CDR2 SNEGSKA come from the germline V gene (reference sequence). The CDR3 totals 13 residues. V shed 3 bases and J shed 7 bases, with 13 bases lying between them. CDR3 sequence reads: CSARGLEGQPQHF. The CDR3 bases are TGCAGTGCTAGGGGACTAGAGGGGCAGCCCCAGCATTTT.

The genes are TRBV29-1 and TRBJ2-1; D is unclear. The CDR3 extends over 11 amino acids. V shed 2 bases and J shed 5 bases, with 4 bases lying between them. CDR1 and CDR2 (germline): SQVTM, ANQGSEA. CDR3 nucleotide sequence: TGCAGCGTTGAAAGTGACAATGAGCAGTTCTTC. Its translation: CSVESDNEQFF.

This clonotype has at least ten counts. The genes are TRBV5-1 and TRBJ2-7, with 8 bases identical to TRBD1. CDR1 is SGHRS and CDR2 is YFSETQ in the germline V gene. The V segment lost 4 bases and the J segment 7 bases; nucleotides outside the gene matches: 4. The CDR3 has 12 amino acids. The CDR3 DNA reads TGCGCCAGCAGCATAGGACAGGGAGAGCAGTACTTC. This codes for CASSIGQGEQYF.

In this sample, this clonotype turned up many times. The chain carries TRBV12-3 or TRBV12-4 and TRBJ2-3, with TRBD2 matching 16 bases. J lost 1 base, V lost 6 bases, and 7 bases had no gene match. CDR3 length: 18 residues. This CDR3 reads CASRPGLAGGPGTDTQYF. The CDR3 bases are TGTGCCAGCAGGCCGGGACTAGCGGGAGGGCCCGGCACAGATACGCAGTATTTT.

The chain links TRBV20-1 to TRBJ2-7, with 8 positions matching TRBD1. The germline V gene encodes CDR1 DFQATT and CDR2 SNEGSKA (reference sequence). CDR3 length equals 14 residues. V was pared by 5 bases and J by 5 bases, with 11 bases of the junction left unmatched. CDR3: CSAGTGQGSNEQYF. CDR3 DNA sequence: TGCAGTGCTGGAACCGGACAGGGATCCAACGAGCAGTACTTC.

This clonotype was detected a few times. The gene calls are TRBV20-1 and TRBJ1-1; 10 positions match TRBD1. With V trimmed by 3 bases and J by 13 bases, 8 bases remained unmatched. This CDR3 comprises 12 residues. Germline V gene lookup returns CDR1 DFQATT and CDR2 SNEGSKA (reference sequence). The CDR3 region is CSARGGQGMGFF. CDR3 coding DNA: TGCAGTGCTAGGGGGGGACAGGGGATGGGTTTCTTT.

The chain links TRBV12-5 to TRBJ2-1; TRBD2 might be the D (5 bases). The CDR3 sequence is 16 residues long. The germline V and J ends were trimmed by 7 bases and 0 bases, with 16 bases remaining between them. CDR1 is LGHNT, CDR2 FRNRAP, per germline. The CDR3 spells CASDRPGIPSYNEQFF. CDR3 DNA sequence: TGTGCTAGTGATCGACCCGGGATCCCCTCCTACAATGAGCAGTTCTTC.

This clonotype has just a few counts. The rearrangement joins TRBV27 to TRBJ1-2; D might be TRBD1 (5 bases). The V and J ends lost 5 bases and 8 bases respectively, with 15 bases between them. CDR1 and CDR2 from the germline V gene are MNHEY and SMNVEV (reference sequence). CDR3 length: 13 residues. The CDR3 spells CASSDLPQGGYTF. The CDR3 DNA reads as TGTGCCAGCAGTGACCTTCCGCAGGGCGGCTACACCTTC.

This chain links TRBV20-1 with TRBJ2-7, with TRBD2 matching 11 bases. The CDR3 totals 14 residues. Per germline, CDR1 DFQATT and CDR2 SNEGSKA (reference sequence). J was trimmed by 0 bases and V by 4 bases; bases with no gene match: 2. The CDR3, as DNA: TGCAGTGCTACCGGGACTAGCGGCTCCTACGAGCAGTACTTC. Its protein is CSATGTSGSYEQYF.

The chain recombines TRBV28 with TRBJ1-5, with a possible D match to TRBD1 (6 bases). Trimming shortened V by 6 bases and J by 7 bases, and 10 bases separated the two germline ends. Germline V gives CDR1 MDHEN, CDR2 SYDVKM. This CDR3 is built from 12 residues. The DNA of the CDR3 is TGTGCCAGCAGCAGGGGAGTCCAGCCCCAGCATTTT. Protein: CASSRGVQPQHF.

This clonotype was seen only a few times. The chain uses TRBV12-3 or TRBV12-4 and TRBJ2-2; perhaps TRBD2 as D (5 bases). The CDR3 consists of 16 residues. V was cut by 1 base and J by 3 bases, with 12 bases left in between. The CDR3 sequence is CASSLGSGFDTGELFF. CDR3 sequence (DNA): TGTGCCAGCAGTTTAGGGTCGGGGTTTGACACCGGGGAGCTGTTTTTT.

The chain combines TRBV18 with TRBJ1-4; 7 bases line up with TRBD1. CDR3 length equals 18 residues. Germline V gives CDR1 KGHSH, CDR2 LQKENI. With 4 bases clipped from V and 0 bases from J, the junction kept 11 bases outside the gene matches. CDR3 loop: CASSLQRQGSATNEKLFF. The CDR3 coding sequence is TGTGCCAGCTCACTTCAAAGACAGGGTTCGGCAACTAATGAAAAACTGTTTTTT.

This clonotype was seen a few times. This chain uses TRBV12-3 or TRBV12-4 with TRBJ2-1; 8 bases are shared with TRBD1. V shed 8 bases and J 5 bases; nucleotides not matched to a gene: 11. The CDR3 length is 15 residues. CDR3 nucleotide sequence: TGTGCCAGCTTGGCCTCGGACAGGGAGAACAATGAGCAGTTCTTC. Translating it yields CASLASDRENNEQFF.

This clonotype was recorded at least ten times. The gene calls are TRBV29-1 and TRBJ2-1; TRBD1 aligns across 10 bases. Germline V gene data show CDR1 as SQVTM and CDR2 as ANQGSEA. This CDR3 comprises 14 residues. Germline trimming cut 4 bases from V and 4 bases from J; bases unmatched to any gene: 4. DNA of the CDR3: TGCAGCGTTGGAGACAGGGGGCAATACAATGAGCAGTTCTTC. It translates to CSVGDRGQYNEQFF.

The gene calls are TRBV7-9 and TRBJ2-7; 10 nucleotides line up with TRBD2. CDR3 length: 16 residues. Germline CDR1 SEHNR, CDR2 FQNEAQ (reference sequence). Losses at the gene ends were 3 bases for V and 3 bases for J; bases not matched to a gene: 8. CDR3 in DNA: TGTGCCAGCAGCTTCACTAGCGGGACCCCCAACTACGAGCAGTACGTC. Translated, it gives CASSFTSGTPNYEQYV.

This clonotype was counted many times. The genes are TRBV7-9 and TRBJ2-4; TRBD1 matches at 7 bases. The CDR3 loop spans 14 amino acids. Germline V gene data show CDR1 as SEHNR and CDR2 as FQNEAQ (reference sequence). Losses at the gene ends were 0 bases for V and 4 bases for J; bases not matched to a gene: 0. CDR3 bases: TGTGCCAGCAGCTTAGCGGGACAGAAAAACATTCAGTACTTC. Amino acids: CASSLAGQKNIQYF. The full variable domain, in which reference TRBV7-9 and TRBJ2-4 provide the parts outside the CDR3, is DTGVSQNPRHKITKRGQNVTFRCDPISEHNRLYWYRQTLGQGPEFLTYFQNEAQLEKSRLLSDRFSAERPKGSFSTLEIQRTEQGDSAMYLCASSLAGQKNIQYFGAGTRLSVL.

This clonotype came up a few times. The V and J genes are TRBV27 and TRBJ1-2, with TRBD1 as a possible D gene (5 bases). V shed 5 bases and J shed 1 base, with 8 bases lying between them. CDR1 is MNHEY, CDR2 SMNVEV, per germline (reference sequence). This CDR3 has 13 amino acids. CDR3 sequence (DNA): TGTGCCAGCAGTAAGACAGTTAACTATGGCTACACCTTC. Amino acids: CASSKTVNYGYTF.

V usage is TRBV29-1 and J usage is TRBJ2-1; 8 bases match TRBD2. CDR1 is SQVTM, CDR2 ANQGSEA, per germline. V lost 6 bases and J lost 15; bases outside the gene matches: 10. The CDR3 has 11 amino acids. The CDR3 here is CSVKPLAVLFF. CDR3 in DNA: TGCAGCGTCAAGCCACTAGCGGTCTTGTTCTTC.

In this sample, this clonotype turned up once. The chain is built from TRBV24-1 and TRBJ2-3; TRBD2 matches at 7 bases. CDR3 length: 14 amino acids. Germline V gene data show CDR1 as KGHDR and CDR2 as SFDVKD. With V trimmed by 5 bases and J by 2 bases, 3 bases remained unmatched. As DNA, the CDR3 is TGTGCCACCAGTGTGGCGGGAGACACAGATACGCAGTATTTT. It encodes CATSVAGDTDTQYF.

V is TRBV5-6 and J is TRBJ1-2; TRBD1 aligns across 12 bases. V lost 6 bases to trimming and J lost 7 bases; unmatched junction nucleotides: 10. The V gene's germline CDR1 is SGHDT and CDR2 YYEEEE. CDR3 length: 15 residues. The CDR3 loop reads CASNPTGTGGLGYTF. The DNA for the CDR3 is TGTGCCAGCAACCCCACCGGGACAGGGGGCCTTGGCTACACCTTC. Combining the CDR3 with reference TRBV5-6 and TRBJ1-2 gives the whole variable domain DAGVTQSPTHLIKTRGQQVTLRCSPKSGHDTVSWYQQALGQGPQFIFQYYEEEERQRGNFPDRFSGHQFPNYSSELNVNALLLGDSALYLCASNPTGTGGLGYTFGSGTRLTVV.

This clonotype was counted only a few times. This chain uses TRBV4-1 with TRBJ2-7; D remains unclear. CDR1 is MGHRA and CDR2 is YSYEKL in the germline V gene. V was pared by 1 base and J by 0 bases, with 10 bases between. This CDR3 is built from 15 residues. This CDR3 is CASSQVLGSSYEQYV. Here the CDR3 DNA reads TGCGCCAGCAGCCAAGTTTTAGGAAGCTCCTACGAGCAGTACGTC.